This T cell receptor (beta chain) appears in the sequencing data of a study of CD8 T cells in ankylosing spondylitis. TCRdb reprocessed the 5' RACE reads with MiXCR, giving one entry per CDR3 protein. The sample shows 470,000 or so distinct CDR3 sequences, about 24% of them seen only once. Whole-study results and caveats: What appeared characteristic of ankylosing spondylitis blood was a TCR beta motif of fewer than ten highly homologous variants.

This clonotype was observed once. Antigen: not known. The germline V gene has CDR1 SEHNR and CDR2 FQNEAQ (reference sequence). The CDR3 consists of 16 residues. V trimming: 7 bases; J trimming: 4 bases; junction bases outside the gene matches: 11. Sequencing was carried out using blood, either unsorted or a sorted T cell fraction (not recorded which). The chain has TRBV7-9 and TRBJ1-4; 8 bases are a match to TRBD1. The sequence was collected from a male donor with ankylosing spondylitis. This CDR3 reads CASIPSGGYSNEKLFF. As DNA, the CDR3 is TGTGCCAGCATCCCATCAGGGGGCTATAGTAATGAAAAACTGTTTTTT.